The clone carrying this T cell receptor (beta chain) was seen many times. Its antigen is unknown. TCRdb passed the reads through MiXCR, listing each CDR3 protein once. The repertoire holds about 360,000 distinct CDR3 sequences, with roughly 20% as singletons. Germline loops: CDR1 SGHTA, CDR2 FQGNSA. V shed 4 bases, J shed 4 bases, and the junction held 15 bases outside the gene matches. The CDR3 has 17 amino acids. This sample stems from a study of T cell repertoires in cytomegalovirus infection. Study-wide background: Matching HLA type, along with CMV infection, was indicated by public TCR beta signatures. Overall study results and limits: People with CMV and the relevant HLA were identified by cumulative public TCR beta family frequency. In two of eight donors, the top clonotype was HLA-C-restricted CMV-specific.

The gene calls are TRBV7-2 and TRBJ1-2; TRBD1 agrees at 7 bases. Sequencing was done on a sample of PBMCs. This sequence originates from a human donor in good health (CMV status not recorded). Some clones in this sample may be carry-over from other donors' samples. This chain's CDR3 is CASSSGGTGALGYGYTF. The DNA of the CDR3 is TGTGCCAGCAGCTCCGGGGGTACAGGGGCGCTTGGCTATGGCTACACCTTC.